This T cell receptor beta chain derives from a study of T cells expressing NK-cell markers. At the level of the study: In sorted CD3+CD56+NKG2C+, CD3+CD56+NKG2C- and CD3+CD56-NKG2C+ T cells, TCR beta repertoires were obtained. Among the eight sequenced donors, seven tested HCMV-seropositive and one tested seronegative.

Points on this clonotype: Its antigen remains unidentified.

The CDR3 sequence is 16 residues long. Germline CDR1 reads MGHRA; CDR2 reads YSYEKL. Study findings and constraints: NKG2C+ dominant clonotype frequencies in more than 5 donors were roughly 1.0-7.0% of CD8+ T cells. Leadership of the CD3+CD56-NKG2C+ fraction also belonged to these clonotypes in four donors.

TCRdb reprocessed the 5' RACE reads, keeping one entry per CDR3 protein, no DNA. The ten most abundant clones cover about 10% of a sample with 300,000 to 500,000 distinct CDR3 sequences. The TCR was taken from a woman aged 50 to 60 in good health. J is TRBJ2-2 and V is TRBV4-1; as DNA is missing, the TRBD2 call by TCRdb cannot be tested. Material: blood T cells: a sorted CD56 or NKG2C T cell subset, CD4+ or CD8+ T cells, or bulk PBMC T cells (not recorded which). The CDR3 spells CASSPLSGRNTGELFF.